The present T cell receptor (beta chain) was sequenced within a study of blood T cell repertoires in COVID-19. The CDR3 consists of 14 residues. The V segment lost 7 bases and the J segment 9 bases; nucleotides outside the gene matches: 9. Germline CDR1 reads SNHLY; CDR2 reads FYNNEI. Repertoires were generated with immunoSEQ multiplex PCR, while TCRdb's copy carries only in-frame clones and drops some. The sample records tens of thousands of clones, around 75% being singletons. The rearrangement joins TRBV2 to TRBJ1-4; 9 bases are a match to TRBD1. The material sequenced was peripheral blood. The receptor was isolated from a woman between 45 and 65 years old with acute or convalescent COVID-19. The CDR3: CASTITGTGQKLFF. CDR3 in DNA: TGTGCCAGCACAATTACTGGGACAGGGCAAAAACTGTTTTTT.